The 21 T cell receptor beta chains in this list originate from one sample, sequenced in a study of blood T cell repertoires in COVID-19. Some clones are missing from TCRdb's copy, which holds only in-frame ones; the method was immunoSEQ multiplex PCR. The sample records some 170,000 clones, more than 75% being singletons. Sequencing was done on a sample of PBMCs or T cells enriched from blood (not recorded which). These receptor sequences come from a woman aged 45-65 years who had recovered from COVID-19.

This sequence joins TRBV18 and TRBJ1-1, with D uncertain. This CDR3 spans 13 amino acids. Trimming removed 0 bases at V and 5 bases at J, with 7 bases between. CDR1 KGHSH and CDR2 LQKENI come from the germline V gene. Written as DNA, the CDR3 is TGTGCCAGCTCACCACCGGCGCGGACTGAAGCTTTCTTT. Translating gives CASSPPARTEAFF.

CDR3: CASSQTRRGRVSNEQFF. The CDR3, as DNA: TGTGCCAGCAGCCAAACCCGCAGGGGGCGCGTCTCCAATGAGCAGTTCTTC. The chain employs TRBV14 and TRBJ2-1, with 8 bases lining up with TRBD1. J lost 6 bases, V lost 2 bases, and 12 bases had no gene match. Per germline, CDR1 SGHDN and CDR2 FVKESK. The CDR3 loop spans 17 amino acids.

V gene TRBV3-1 (or the pseudogene TRBV3-2) combines with J gene TRBJ2-7, with 8 positions matching TRBD1. Unmatched junction bases numbered 12, after V lost 3 bases and J lost 2 bases. There are 17 residues in the CDR3. Per the germline V gene, CDR1 is LGHDT and CDR2 is YNNKEL (reference sequence). Here the CDR3 DNA reads TGTGCCAGCAGCCAGCAGCAGGGGGCGCAGATCACCTACGAGCAGTACTTC. Protein sequence: CASSQQQGAQITYEQYF.

The chain is built from TRBV24-1 and TRBJ2-1; D might be TRBD1 (5 bases). V gave up 4 bases and J gave up 2 bases, with 8 bases separating them. The CDR3 totals 14 residues. The germline V gene encodes CDR1 KGHDR and CDR2 SFDVKD. CDR3 nucleotides: TGTGCCACCAGTGAGGCAGGGACCTACAATGAGCAGTTCTTC. It codes for CATSEAGTYNEQFF.

V is TRBV11-2 and J is TRBJ1-5; 8 positions match TRBD1. The germline CDR1 and CDR2 sequences are SGHAT and FQNNGV. V lost 5 bases, J lost 2 bases, and 5 bases stayed unmatched. CDR3 length: 15 amino acids. The DNA for the CDR3 is TGTGCCAGCAGCCTGGACAGGGTTGGCAATCAGCCCCAGCATTTT. Encoded protein: CASSLDRVGNQPQHF.

The V and J genes are TRBV5-1 and TRBJ2-1, with D possibly matching TRBD2 (6 bases). Deletions cut 4 bases from V and 7 bases from J, with 21 bases between. Germline V CDR1 and CDR2: SGHRS, YFSETQ. The CDR3 is 16 residues long. The CDR3 reads CASSMYMRGRGNEQFF. The CDR3 bases are TGCGCCAGCAGCATGTATATGAGAGGGCGGGGTAATGAGCAGTTCTTC.

The chain uses TRBV27 and TRBJ2-7; D not resolved. The germline gives CDR1 MNHEY, CDR2 SMNVEV (reference sequence). There are 13 residues in the CDR3. Trimming took off 0 bases at V and 7 bases at J, with 10 bases between the two ends. The CDR3 loop is CASSLSIAEEQYF. The CDR3 bases are TGTGCCAGCAGTTTATCGATTGCGGAAGAGCAGTACTTC.

This clone was seen a handful of times. CDR3 in DNA: TGTGCCAGTAGGGACAGGGACGGTGAAGCTTTCTTT. Its protein is CASRDRDGEAFF. The rearrangement links TRBV19 to TRBJ1-1; TRBD1 aligns across 8 bases. The V gene end was trimmed by 6 bases and the J gene end by 7 bases; junction bases not matched to a gene: 4. CDR3 size: 12 residues. CDR1 and CDR2 (germline): LNHDA, SQIVND (reference sequence).

With regard to this clone: The same CDR3 also results from other DNA sequences found in this sample. The rearrangement links TRBV5-1 to TRBJ1-4; possible D gene TRBD1, 5 bases. V lost 0 bases to trimming and J lost 5 bases, with 8 bases between them. The CDR3 spans 14 residues. Germline CDR1 reads SGHRS; CDR2 reads YFSETQ. The CDR3 bases are TGCGCCAGCAGCTTGGGGCAGGGAAATGAAAAACTGTTTTTT. Amino acid sequence: CASSLGQGNEKLFF.

The chain recombines TRBV28 with TRBJ1-3, with D possibly TRBD1 on 5 matching bases. This CDR3 region has 15 residues. The V gene's germline CDR1 is MDHEN and CDR2 SYDVKM. V shed 5 bases and J shed 0 bases, with 11 bases lying between them. Here the CDR3 reads CASSPGHLSGNTIYF. CDR3 DNA: TGTGCCAGCAGTCCTGGACATCTCTCTGGAAACACCATATATTTT.

CDR3 coding DNA: TGCAGCGTTGATGGGACAGACTACAATGAGCAGTTCTTC. Protein: CSVDGTDYNEQFF. V gene TRBV29-1 combines with J gene TRBJ2-1; TRBD1 aligns across 7 bases. The junction had 2 bases not matched to a gene; V was cut back by 3 bases and J by 3 bases. There are 13 residues in the CDR3. Per the germline V gene, CDR1 is SQVTM and CDR2 is ANQGSEA.

The chain employs TRBV28 and TRBJ2-7; 7 bases align to TRBD1. The CDR3 is 13 residues long. V was pared by 6 bases and J by 3 bases, with 5 bases of the junction left unmatched. Germline V CDR1 and CDR2: MDHEN, SYDVKM. The DNA for the CDR3 is TGTGCCAGCAGACCGACAGGGAACTACGAGCAGTACTTC. This encodes CASRPTGNYEQYF.

The chain has TRBV2 and TRBJ1-6; a possible D gene is TRBD1 (6 bases). Germline V CDR1 and CDR2: SNHLY, FYNNEI. The CDR3 covers 15 residues. The germline V and J ends were trimmed by 6 bases and 4 bases, with 13 bases remaining between them. In DNA form, the CDR3 reads TGTGCCAGCAGCGGGGGGCCCGGTTATAATTCACCCCTCCACTTT. It translates to CASSGGPGYNSPLHF.

J is TRBJ2-7 and V is TRBV7-8; possible D gene TRBD2, 6 bases. Trimming cost V 5 bases and J 3 bases, with 14 bases left between them. Per the germline V gene, CDR1 is SGHVS and CDR2 is FQNEAQ. The CDR3 spans 14 residues. CDR3 sequence: CASSPFSSDYEQYF. In DNA form, the CDR3 reads TGTGCCAGCAGCCCATTTTCTAGCGACTACGAGCAGTACTTC.

A single count supports this clone. Relative to the germline gene, one junction end is altered; a read error may explain this. The gene calls are TRBV15 and TRBJ2-3; 9 bases are shared with TRBD2. The CDR3 totals 15 residues. CDR1 and CDR2 (germline): LNHNV, YYDKDF (reference sequence). The CDR3 coding sequence is TGTGCCACCACCCTAGGGACTAGCAGCAGAGATACGCAGTATTTT. It codes for CATTLGTSSRDTQYF.

The chain has TRBV7-3 and TRBJ2-3, with D uncertain. The germline V gene has CDR1 SGHTA and CDR2 FQGTGA. The CDR3 sequence is 13 residues long. The germline V and J ends were trimmed by 4 bases and 0 bases, with 5 bases remaining between them. CDR3 amino acids: CASSSGSTDTQYF. DNA of the CDR3: TGTGCCAGCAGCTCCGGGAGCACAGATACGCAGTATTTT.

This clone was observed a few times. V usage is TRBV7-9 and J usage is TRBJ1-2; TRBD1 matches 9 bases. V gave up 5 bases and J gave up 4 bases; unmatched junction bases: 8. CDR3 length equals 15 residues. The germline V gene encodes CDR1 SEHNR and CDR2 FQNEAQ (reference sequence). The CDR3 protein is CASSSRDRESYGYTF. The CDR3 region has the DNA TGTGCCAGCAGCAGTCGGGACAGGGAAAGCTATGGCTACACCTTC.

This sequence joins TRBV15 and TRBJ1-3, with no clear D. From germline, CDR1 is LNHNV and CDR2 YYDKDF (reference sequence). The CDR3 runs to 16 residues. V was trimmed by 4 bases and J by 0 bases, leaving 13 bases between them. The CDR3 coding sequence is TGTGCCACCAGCAAAGGAGGGAGCAGCTCTGGAAACACCATATATTTT. This gives the protein CATSKGGSSSGNTIYF.

V gene TRBV3-1 (or the pseudogene TRBV3-2) combines with J gene TRBJ2-1; 8 bases agree with TRBD1. This CDR3 is built from 15 residues. Germline V lookup: CDR1 LGHDT, CDR2 YNNKEL (reference sequence). The trim removed 4 bases at V and 7 bases at J, leaving 9 bases unmatched. CDR3 loop: CASSPPGTGPNEQFF. In DNA, the CDR3 is TGTGCCAGCAGCCCGCCCGGGACAGGCCCTAATGAGCAGTTCTTC.

This sequence joins TRBV21-1 and TRBJ2-1; TRBD2 is taken as the D call from the table, unchecked against the DNA. TRBV21-1 has pseudogene status. The CDR3 contains 18 residues. CDR3 sequence: CASSKGQDLTSGSNEQFF. CDR3 coding DNA: TGTGCCAGCAGCAAAGGACAGGATCTGACTAGCGGGAGTAATGAGCAGTTCTTC.

The CDR3, as DNA: TGTGCCAGCAGATCGGGACAGAGTTCCTATGGCTACACCTTC. Protein: CASRSGQSSYGYTF. The chain employs TRBV6-5 and TRBJ1-2, with 7 bases aligning to TRBD1. Germline assignment: CDR1 MNHEY and CDR2 SVGAGI. Trimming removed 6 bases from V and 4 bases from J; junction bases left unmatched: 8. This CDR3 is 14 amino acids long.